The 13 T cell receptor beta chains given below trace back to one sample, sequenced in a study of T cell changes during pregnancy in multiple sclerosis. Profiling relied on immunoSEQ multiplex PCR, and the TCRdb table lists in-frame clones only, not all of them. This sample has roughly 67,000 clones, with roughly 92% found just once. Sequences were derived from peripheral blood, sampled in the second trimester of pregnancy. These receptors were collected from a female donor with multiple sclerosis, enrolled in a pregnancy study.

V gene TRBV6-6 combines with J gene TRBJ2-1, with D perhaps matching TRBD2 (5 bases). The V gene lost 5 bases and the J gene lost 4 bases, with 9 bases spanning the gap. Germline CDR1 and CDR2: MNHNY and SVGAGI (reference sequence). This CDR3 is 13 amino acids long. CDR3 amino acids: CASSLRGYNEQFF. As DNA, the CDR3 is TGTGCCAGCAGTCTCAGAGGGTACAATGAGCAGTTCTTC.

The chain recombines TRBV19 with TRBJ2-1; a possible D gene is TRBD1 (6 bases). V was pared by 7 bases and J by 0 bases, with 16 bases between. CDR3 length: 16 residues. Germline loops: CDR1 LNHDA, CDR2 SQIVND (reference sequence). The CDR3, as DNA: TGTGCCAGTAACTGGGGGCCCCTTAGCTCCTACAATGAGCAGTTCTTC. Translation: CASNWGPLSSYNEQFF.

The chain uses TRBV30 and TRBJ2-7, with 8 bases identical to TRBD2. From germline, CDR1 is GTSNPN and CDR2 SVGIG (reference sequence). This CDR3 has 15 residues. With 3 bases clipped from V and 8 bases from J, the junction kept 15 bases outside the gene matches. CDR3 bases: TGTGCCTGGAGGGACCTCAGCGGGAGTATTTCGAAGCAGTACTTC. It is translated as CAWRDLSGSISKQYF. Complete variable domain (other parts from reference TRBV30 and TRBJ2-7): SQTIHQWPATLVQPVGSPLSLECTVEGTSNPNLYWYRQAAGRGLQLLFYSVGIGQISSEVPQNLSASRPQDRQFILSSKKLLLSDSGFYLCAWRDLSGSISKQYFGPGTRLTVT.

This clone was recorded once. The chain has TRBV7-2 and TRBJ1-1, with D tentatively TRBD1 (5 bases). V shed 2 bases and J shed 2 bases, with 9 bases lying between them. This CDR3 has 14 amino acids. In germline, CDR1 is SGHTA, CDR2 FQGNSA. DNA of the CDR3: TGTGCCAGCAGCTTACAGGGACTAAACACTGAAGCTTTCTTT. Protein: CASSLQGLNTEAFF.

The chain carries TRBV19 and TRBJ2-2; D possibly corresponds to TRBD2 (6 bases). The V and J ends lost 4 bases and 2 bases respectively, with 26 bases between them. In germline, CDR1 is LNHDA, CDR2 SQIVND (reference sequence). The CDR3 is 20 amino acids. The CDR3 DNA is TGTGCCAGTAGTACCCCCCTCCCGGGAGCAACAGCCCGAAACACCGGGGAGCTGTTTTTT. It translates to CASSTPLPGATARNTGELFF.

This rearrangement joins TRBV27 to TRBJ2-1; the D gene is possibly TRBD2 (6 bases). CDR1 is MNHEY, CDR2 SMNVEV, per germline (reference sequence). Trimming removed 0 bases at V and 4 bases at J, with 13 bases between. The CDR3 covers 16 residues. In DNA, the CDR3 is TGTGCCAGCAGTTTATCGTCGGGGGTGAGGTACAATGAGCAGTTCTTC. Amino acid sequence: CASSLSSGVRYNEQFF.

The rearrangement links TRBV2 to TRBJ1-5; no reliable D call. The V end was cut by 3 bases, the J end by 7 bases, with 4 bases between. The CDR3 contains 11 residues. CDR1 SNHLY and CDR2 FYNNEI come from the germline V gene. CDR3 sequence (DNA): TGTGCCAGCAGTGATGAGCAGCCCCAGCATTTT. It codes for CASSDEQPQHF. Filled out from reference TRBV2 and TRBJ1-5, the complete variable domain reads EPEVTQTPSHQVTQMGQEVILRCVPISNHLYFYWYRQILGQKVEFLVSFYNNEISEKSEIFDDQFSVERPDGSNFTLKIRSTKLEDSAMYFCASSDEQPQHFGDGTRLSIL.

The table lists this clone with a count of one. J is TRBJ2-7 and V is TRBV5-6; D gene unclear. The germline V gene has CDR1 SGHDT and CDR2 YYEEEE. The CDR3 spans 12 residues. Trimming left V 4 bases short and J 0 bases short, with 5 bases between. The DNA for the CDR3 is TGTGCCAGCAGCATAAACTCCTACGAGCAGTACTTC. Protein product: CASSINSYEQYF.

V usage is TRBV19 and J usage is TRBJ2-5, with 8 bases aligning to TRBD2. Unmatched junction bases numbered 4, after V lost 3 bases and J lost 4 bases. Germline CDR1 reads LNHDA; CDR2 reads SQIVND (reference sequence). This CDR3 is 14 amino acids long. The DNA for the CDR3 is TGTGCCAGTAGTATTCAGGCGGGGGGAGAGACCCAGTACTTC. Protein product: CASSIQAGGETQYF.

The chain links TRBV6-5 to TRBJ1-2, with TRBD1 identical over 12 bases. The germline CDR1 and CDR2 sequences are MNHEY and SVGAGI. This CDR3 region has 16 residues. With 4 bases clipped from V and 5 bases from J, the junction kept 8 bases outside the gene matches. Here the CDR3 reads CASSLGQGASWYGYTF. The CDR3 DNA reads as TGTGCCAGCAGTTTGGGACAGGGGGCGTCATGGTATGGCTACACCTTC.

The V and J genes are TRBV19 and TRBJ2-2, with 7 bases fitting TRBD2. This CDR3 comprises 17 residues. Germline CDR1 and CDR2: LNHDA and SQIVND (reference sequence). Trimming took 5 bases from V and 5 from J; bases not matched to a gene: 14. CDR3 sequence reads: CASSLRPSTGGTGELFF. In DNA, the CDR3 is TGTGCCAGTAGTCTCCGACCCTCTACCGGGGGGACCGGGGAGCTGTTTTTT.

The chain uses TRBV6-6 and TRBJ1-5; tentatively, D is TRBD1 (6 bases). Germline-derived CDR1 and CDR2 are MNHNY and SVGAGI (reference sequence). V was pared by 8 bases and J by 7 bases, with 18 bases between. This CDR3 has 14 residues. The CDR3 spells CASGRAGERQPQHF. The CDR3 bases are TGTGCCAGCGGAAGAGCAGGGGAGAGGCAGCCCCAGCATTTT.

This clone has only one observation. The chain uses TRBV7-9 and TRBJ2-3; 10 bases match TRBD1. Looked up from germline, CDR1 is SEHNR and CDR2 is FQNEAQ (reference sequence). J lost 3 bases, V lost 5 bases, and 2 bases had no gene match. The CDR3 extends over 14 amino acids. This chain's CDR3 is CASSRDRGTDTQYF. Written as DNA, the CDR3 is TGTGCCAGCAGCAGGGACAGGGGAACAGATACGCAGTATTTT.